These 22 T cell receptor beta chains came from one sample sequenced in a study of blood T cells in healthy people across ages. A second PCR, run for about 7 to 11 cycles, used a sample-barcoded 5' primer plus a J-beta primer mix. TCRdb reprocessed the 5' RACE reads with MiXCR, giving one entry per CDR3 protein. The sample carries roughly 550,000 distinct CDR3 sequences, under 30% recorded once. The sample was also linked to a second study, of T cells of mothers and their children.

Material for sequencing was blood. Every receptor here comes from a boy between 10 and 17 years old in good health.

This clonotype occurred a few times. This chain connects TRBV20-1 to TRBJ2-1; 8 bases map to TRBD2. Germline trimming cut 2 bases from V and 4 bases from J; bases unmatched to any gene: 13. Looked up from germline, CDR1 is DFQATT and CDR2 is SNEGSKA (reference sequence). This CDR3 spans 17 amino acids. CDR3 sequence: CSARLRASGPIYNEQFF. The DNA of the CDR3 is TGCAGTGCTAGACTCCGGGCTAGCGGGCCTATTTACAATGAGCAGTTCTTC.

This clonotype has just a few counts. This chain connects TRBV7-2 to TRBJ2-3; D ambiguous. Germline V CDR1 and CDR2: SGHTA, FQGNSA. The CDR3 is made up of 14 amino acids. V was pared by 9 bases and J by 5 bases, with 18 bases between. In DNA, the CDR3 is TGTGCCAGTGGAGTGGCCTCGGCGCAAGATACGCAGTATTTT. Protein sequence: CASGVASAQDTQYF. Complete variable domain (other parts from reference TRBV7-2 and TRBJ2-3): GAGVSQSPSNKVTEKGKDVELRCDPISGHTALYWYRQSLGQGLEFLIYFQGNSAPDKSGLPSDRFSAERTGGSVSTLTIQRTQQEDSAVYLCASGVASAQDTQYFGPGTRLTVL.

This rearrangement joins TRBV29-1 to TRBJ2-2; a possible D gene is TRBD2 (6 bases). The germline V gene encodes CDR1 SQVTM and CDR2 ANQGSEA. CDR3 length: 13 residues. CDR3 DNA: TGCACCGCCTCCGATGGGGGGTCCGGGGAGCTGTTTTTT. It specifies CTASDGGSGELFF.

The chain has TRBV28 and TRBJ2-5; D is unresolved. The J call could be wrong; TRBJ2-7 is a better fit for the DNA end. CDR1 and CDR2 (germline): MDHEN, SYDVKM. The CDR3 is made up of 12 amino acids. CDR3 loop: CASRQVTYEQYF. Written as DNA, the CDR3 is TGTGCCAGCAGGCAGGTCACCTACGAGCAGTACTTC.

This clonotype was counted between two and nine times. The chain employs TRBV29-1 and TRBJ1-2; tentatively, D is TRBD1 (6 bases). Germline V gene sequence: CDR1 SQVTM, CDR2 ANQGSEA. The V end lost 7 bases, the J end lost 5 bases, and 23 bases lay between the germline ends. The length of the CDR3 is 15 residues. CDR3 in amino acids: CSADTQGTGWYGYTF. The CDR3 DNA follows: TGCAGCGCTGATACCCAGGGCACAGGGTGGTATGGCTACACCTTC.

This rearrangement joins TRBV20-1 to TRBJ1-1, with D possibly being TRBD1 (5 bases). The V and J ends lost 3 bases and 5 bases respectively, with 16 bases between them. Germline loops: CDR1 DFQATT, CDR2 SNEGSKA (reference sequence). This CDR3 has 14 amino acids. CDR3 bases: TGCAGTGCTAGGGGGGTCGGGTCGGGGACTGAAGCTTTCTTT. Translation gives CSARGVGSGTEAFF.

In DNA, the CDR3 is TGTGCCACCGGACAAGGCAGTGGGTACGAGCAGTACTTC. It encodes CATGQGSGYEQYF. The chain employs TRBV15 and TRBJ2-1; TRBD1 is a possible D gene (5 bases). Matching the DNA end better, TRBJ2-7 makes the J call doubtful. Germline V gives CDR1 LNHNV, CDR2 YYDKDF (reference sequence). CDR3 size: 13 residues.

The chain combines TRBV20-1 with TRBJ2-1, with TRBD1 matching over 7 bases. In germline, CDR1 is DFQATT, CDR2 SNEGSKA (reference sequence). This CDR3 has 15 residues. V was pared by 3 bases and J by 6 bases, with 11 bases of the junction left unmatched. The CDR3 nucleotides are TGCAGTGCTAGGAGACAGGGATACCTAGGCAATGAGCAGTTCTTC. Translating it yields CSARRQGYLGNEQFF.

The V and J genes are TRBV7-4 and TRBJ2-1; TRBD1 is a possible D gene (5 bases). The J call is in doubt because the DNA end fits TRBJ2-7 better. This CDR3 comprises 14 residues. Per germline, CDR1 SGHVT and CDR2 SQSDAQ. In nucleotides, the CDR3 is TGTGCCAGCAGCTTTGACAGAAAGTACGATGAGCAGTACTTC. Translated, it gives CASSFDRKYDEQYF.

The chain combines TRBV12-3 or TRBV12-4 with TRBJ1-5; D is ambiguous. This CDR3 contains 13 residues. Deletions cut 2 bases from V and 7 bases from J, with 9 bases between. The CDR3 here is CASSLSELQPQHF. In DNA, the CDR3 is TGTGCCAGCAGTTTAAGCGAGTTGCAGCCCCAGCATTTT.

This clonotype was recorded a few times. A read error may be the cause here, since a much bigger clone is one base away. V usage is TRBV6-1 and J usage is TRBJ2-3; TRBD2 is a possible D gene (6 bases). Trimming cost V 3 bases and J 1 base, with 11 bases left between them. The CDR3 totals 15 residues. Per germline, CDR1 MNHNS and CDR2 SASEGT. Here the CDR3 DNA reads TGTGCCAGCAGTGACTGGGGAGGCTGCACAGATACGCAGTATTTT. Translation: CASSDWGGCTDTQYF.

The chain links TRBV6-5 to TRBJ2-7; the D is unclear. CDR1 is MNHEY, CDR2 SVGAGI, per germline. The CDR3 loop spans 13 amino acids. Between the trimmed V and J ends, which lost 6 bases and 1 base, there was a span of 10 bases. CDR3 coding DNA: TGTGCCAGCAGATCCCCCCTTTCCTACGAGCAGTACTTC. This codes for CASRSPLSYEQYF.

CDR3 sequence: CASSQDSQDKNTEAFF. The CDR3, as DNA: TGCGCCAGCAGCCAAGATTCGCAGGACAAGAACACTGAAGCTTTCTTT. The chain joins TRBV4-1 to TRBJ1-1; TRBD1 might be the D (5 bases). Germline V gives CDR1 MGHRA, CDR2 YSYEKL. V shed 0 bases and J shed 1 base, with 12 bases lying between them. The CDR3 consists of 16 residues.

J is TRBJ1-1 and V is TRBV7-9, with D unresolved. The CDR3 sequence is 14 residues long. Looked up from germline, CDR1 is SEHNR and CDR2 is FQNEAQ (reference sequence). V lost 2 bases to trimming and J lost 3 bases, with 10 bases between them. The CDR3 DNA is TGTGCCAGCAGCTTATCCGCGCTCCACACTGAAGCTTTCTTT. This encodes CASSLSALHTEAFF.

The V and J genes are TRBV2 and TRBJ2-3; the match to TRBD2 covers 8 bases. Germline CDR1 reads SNHLY; CDR2 reads FYNNEI. V shed 1 base and J 3 bases; nucleotides not matched to a gene: 9. This CDR3 has 17 residues. The CDR3 loop reads CASSEVWPGGPTDTQYF. In nucleotides, the CDR3 is TGTGCCAGCAGTGAAGTCTGGCCGGGAGGGCCGACAGATACGCAGTATTTT.

The chain recombines TRBV3-1 with TRBJ1-1; D is unclear. The CDR3 contains 16 residues. V was trimmed by 3 bases and J by 3 bases, leaving 17 bases between them. In germline, CDR1 is LGHDT, CDR2 YNNKEL (reference sequence). DNA for the CDR3: TGTGCCAGCAGCCAGGGCAGACGAGGGAGGTACACTGAAGCTTTCTTT. It specifies CASSQGRRGRYTEAFF.

The chain uses TRBV2 and TRBJ2-7; 13 bases fit TRBD2. V shed 4 bases and J 4 bases; nucleotides not matched to a gene: 10. The CDR3 totals 17 residues. The germline V gene has CDR1 SNHLY and CDR2 FYNNEI. The CDR3 loop reads CASSGAQTSGRSYEQYF. CDR3 bases: TGTGCCAGCAGTGGAGCACAGACTAGCGGGAGGAGTTACGAGCAGTACTTC.

The genes are TRBV7-9 and TRBJ2-5; TRBD2 matches 10 bases. The DNA end is a closer match to TRBJ2-7, so the J assignment may be wrong. This CDR3 has 18 amino acids. Germline values: CDR1 SEHNR, CDR2 FQNEAQ (reference sequence). The CDR3 here is CASSLGGNSGRMSYEQYF. The DNA of the CDR3 is TGTGCCAGCAGCTTAGGGGGCAATAGCGGGAGGATGAGCTACGAGCAGTACTTC.

This chain connects TRBV27 to TRBJ1-1; 8 bases align to TRBD1. Trimming at V came to 7 bases and at J to 1 base, leaving 2 bases not matched to a gene. Per germline, CDR1 MNHEY and CDR2 SMNVEV (reference sequence). This CDR3 comprises 13 residues. The CDR3 sequence: CASMTGANTEAFF. The CDR3 DNA reads TGTGCCAGCATGACAGGGGCGAACACTGAAGCTTTCTTT.

CDR3 amino acids: CASSLKWGNGEQFF. The CDR3 coding sequence is TGTGCCAGCAGCCTAAAATGGGGGAACGGAGAGCAGTTCTTC. The chain joins TRBV7-8 to TRBJ2-5; D assignment may be TRBD1 or TRBD2 (5 bases each). The end of the DNA fits TRBJ2-1 better, so the J call may be wrong. Germline loops: CDR1 SGHVS, CDR2 FQNEAQ. The length of the CDR3 is 14 residues.

This clonotype was observed a handful of times. The chain carries TRBV24-1 and TRBJ2-7; 11 bases are a match to TRBD2. Judging by the DNA end, TRBJ2-1 fits better; the J call may be wrong. CDR1 is KGHDR, CDR2 SFDVKD, per germline. The CDR3 totals 15 residues. The CDR3 DNA sequence: TGTGCCACCAGTGACCCGGGACTAGCGGACAATGAGCAGTTCTTC. Translating it yields CATSDPGLADNEQFF.

The V gene is TRBV29-1, the J gene TRBJ2-1, with D possibly being TRBD1 or TRBD2 (5 bases each). There are 12 residues in the CDR3. Germline loops: CDR1 SQVTM, CDR2 ANQGSEA. The germline V and J ends were trimmed by 7 bases and 7 bases, with 14 bases remaining between them. CDR3 bases: TGCAGCGGATGGGACCTAGGGAATGAGCAGTTCTTC. It codes for CSGWDLGNEQFF.